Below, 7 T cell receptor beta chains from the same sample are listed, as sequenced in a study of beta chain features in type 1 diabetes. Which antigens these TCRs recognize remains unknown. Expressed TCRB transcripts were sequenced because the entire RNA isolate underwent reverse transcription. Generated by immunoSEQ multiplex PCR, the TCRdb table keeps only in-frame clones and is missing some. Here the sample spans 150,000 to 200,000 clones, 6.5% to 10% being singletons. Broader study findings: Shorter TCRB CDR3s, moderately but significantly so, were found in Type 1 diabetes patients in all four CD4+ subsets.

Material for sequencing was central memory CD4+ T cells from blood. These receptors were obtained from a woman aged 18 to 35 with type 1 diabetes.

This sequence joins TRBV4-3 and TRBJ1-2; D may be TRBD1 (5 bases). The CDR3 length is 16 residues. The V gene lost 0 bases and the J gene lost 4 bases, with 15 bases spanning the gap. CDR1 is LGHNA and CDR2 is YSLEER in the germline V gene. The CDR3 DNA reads TGCGCCAGCAGCCAAGATAGGGCAGGGTACGGCTATGGCTACACCTTC. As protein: CASSQDRAGYGYGYTF.

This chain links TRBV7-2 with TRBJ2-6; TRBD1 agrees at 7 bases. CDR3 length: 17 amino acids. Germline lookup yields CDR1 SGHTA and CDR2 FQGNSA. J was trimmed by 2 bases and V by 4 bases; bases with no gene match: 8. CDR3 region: CASSSRQGRPGANVLTF. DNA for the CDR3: TGTGCCAGCAGCTCCCGACAGGGTCGACCTGGGGCCAACGTCCTGACTTTC.

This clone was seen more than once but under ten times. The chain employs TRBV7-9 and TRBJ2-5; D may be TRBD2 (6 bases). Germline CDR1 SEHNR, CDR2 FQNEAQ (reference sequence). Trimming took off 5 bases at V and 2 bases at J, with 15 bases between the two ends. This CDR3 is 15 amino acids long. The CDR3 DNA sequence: TGTGCCAGCAGCCCGCGGGTAGCGGAACAAGAGACCCAGTACTTC. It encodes CASSPRVAEQETQYF. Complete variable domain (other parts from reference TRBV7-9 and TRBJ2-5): DTGVSQNPRHKITKRGQNVTFRCDPISEHNRLYWYRQTLGQGPEFLTYFQNEAQLEKSRLLSDRFSAERPKGSFSTLEIQRTEQGDSAMYLCASSPRVAEQETQYFGPGTRLLVL.

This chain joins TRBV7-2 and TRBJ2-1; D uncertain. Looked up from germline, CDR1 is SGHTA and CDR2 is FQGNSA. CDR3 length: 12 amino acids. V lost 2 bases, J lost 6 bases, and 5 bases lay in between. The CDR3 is CASSLILNEQFF. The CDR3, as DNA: TGTGCCAGCAGCTTAATCCTCAATGAGCAGTTCTTC.

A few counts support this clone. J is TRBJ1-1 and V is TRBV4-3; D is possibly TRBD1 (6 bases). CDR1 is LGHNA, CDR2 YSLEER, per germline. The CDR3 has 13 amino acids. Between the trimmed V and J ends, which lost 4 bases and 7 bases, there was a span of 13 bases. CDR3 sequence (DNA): TGCGCCAGCAGCCCAAGGGGGGGCAGTGAAGCTTTCTTT. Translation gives CASSPRGGSEAFF.

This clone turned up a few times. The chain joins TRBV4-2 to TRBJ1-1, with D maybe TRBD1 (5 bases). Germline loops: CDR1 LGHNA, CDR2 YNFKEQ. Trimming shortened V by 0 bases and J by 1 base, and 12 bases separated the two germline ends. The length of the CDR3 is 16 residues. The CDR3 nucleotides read TGTGCCAGCAGCCAAGACGGGGGGGTCCCGAACACTGAAGCTTTCTTT. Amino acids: CASSQDGGVPNTEAFF.

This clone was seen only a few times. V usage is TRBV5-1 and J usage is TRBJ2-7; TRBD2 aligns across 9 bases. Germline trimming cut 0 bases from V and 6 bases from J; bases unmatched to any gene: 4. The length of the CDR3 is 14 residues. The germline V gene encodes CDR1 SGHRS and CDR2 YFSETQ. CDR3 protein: CASSLVLLAGEQYF. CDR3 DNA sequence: TGCGCCAGCAGCTTGGTATTACTAGCGGGCGAGCAGTACTTC.